Listed below are T cell receptor beta chains from one sample, sequenced in a study of OX40 agonist ivuxolimab in advanced cancers. The table came from immunoSEQ multiplex PCR; TCRdb's copy has only in-frame clones and leaves some out. The sample lists some 35,000 clones; over 80% were seen once. Sample: CD4+ or CD8+ T cells sorted from blood, taken in a trial of the OX40 agonist ivuxolimab. These receptors were taken from an adult with an advanced solid tumor such as melanoma, head and neck, liver or kidney cancer. Both conserved end residues are part of each CDR3. A D gene is named only where the DNA matches it firmly. Expanded clones get a size class; other rows say once, few or many, or leave the size out.

J gene | D gene | clone size | V gene | CDR3 DNA | CDR3 protein
TRBJ1-2 | NA | NA | TRBV28 | TGTGCCAGCAGTTTAGGTGGAGGCTACACCTTC | CASSLGGGYTF
TRBJ1-1 | TRBD1 | once | TRBV2 | TGTGCCAGCAATCGGGACAGGGGGGTGAACACTGAAGCTTTCTTT | CASNRDRGVNTEAFF
TRBJ2-2 | TRBD2 | NA | TRBV7-3 | TGTGCCAGCAGCTCTGGGCTAGCGGGAGTAGGCACCGGGGAGCTGTTTTTT | CASSSGLAGVGTGELFF
TRBJ2-1 | TRBD2 | NA | TRBV19 | TGTGCCAGCTCTCCGGGTTCCGAAGGGACTAGCGGGAAGAATGAGCAGTTCTTC | CASSPGSEGTSGKNEQFF
TRBJ1-4 | NA | NA | TRBV28 | TGTGCCAGCCACAACAGGGAGAATGAAAAACTGTTTTTT | CASHNRENEKLFF
TRBJ1-1 | TRBD1 | NA | TRBV19 | TGTGCCAGTAGTCCAGTGACAGGGGGGCGACCTGACACTGAAGCTTTCTTT | CASSPVTGGRPDTEAFF
TRBJ2-5 | TRBD1 | NA | TRBV9 | TGTGCCAGCAGCTCCGAGGGGGCGGAGACCCAGTACTTC | CASSSEGAETQYF
TRBJ2-5 | TRBD1 | NA | TRBV11-2 | TGTGCCAGCAGCTTGGCCGGACAGGTCCAAGAGACCCAGTACTTC | CASSLAGQVQETQYF
TRBJ2-1 | TRBD2 | NA | TRBV5-1 | TGCGCCAGCAGCCAGACACTAGCGGCTGAGCAGTTCTTC | CASSQTLAAEQFF
TRBJ1-6 | TRBD1 | once | TRBV7-9 | TGTGCCAGCAGCCTCGGACAGGTTCGATCACCCCTCCACTTT | CASSLGQVRSPLHF
TRBJ2-3 | NA | NA | TRBV5-4 | TGTGCCAGCGTTGAGCGAAAGACTGCCAGCACAGATACGCAGTATTTT | CASVERKTASTDTQYF
TRBJ1-1 | NA | NA | TRBV7-6 | TGTGCCAGCAGCCCCACCCGCGGGGCGAAGGAGGAAGCTTTCTTT | CASSPTRGAKEEAFF
TRBJ2-1 | NA | NA | TRBV7-9 | TGTGCCAGCAGCCTGACAGTGTGGGGTGACAATGAGCAGTTCTTC | CASSLTVWGDNEQFF
TRBJ1-3 | NA | few | TRBV2 | TGTGCCAGCAGTGAACTGGGGCAAAGCTCTGGAAACACCATATATTTT | CASSELGQSSGNTIYF
TRBJ1-2 | TRBD1 | NA | TRBV6-4 | TGTGCCAGCAGGGGACAGTGGGGGGATGGCTACACCTTC | CASRGQWGDGYTF